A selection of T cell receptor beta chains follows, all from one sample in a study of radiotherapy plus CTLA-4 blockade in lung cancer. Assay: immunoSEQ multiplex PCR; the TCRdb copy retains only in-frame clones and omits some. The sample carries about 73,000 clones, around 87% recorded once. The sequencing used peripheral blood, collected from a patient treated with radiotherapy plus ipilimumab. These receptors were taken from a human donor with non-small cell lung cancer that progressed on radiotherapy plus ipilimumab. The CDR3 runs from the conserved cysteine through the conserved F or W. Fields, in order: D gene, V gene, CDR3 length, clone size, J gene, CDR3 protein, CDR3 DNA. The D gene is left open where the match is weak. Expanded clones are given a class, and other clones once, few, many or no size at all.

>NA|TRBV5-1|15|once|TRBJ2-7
CASSLDAGNAYEQYF
TGCGCCAGCAGCTTGGATGCAGGGAACGCCTACGAGCAGTACTTC
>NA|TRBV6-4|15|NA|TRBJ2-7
CASSPRDSEVYEQYF
TGTGCCAGCAGCCCCCGGGACTCTGAAGTCTACGAGCAGTACTTC
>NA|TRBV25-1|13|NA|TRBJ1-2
CASSGDTTYGYTF
TGTGCCAGCAGTGGGGACACCACCTATGGCTACACCTTC
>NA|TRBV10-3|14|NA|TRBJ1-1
CAISERIMNTEAFF
TGTGCCATCAGTGAGCGGATTATGAACACTGAAGCTTTCTTT
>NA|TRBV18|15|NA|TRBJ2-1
CASSPPGTTYNEQFF
TGTGCCAGCTCACCACCGGGGACAACTTACAATGAGCAGTTCTTC
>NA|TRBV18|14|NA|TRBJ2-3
CASSPQGMRDTQYF
TGTGCCAGCTCACCACAGGGTATGAGAGATACGCAGTATTTT
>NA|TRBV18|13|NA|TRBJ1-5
CASSPDGNQPQHF
TGTGCCAGCTCACCCGACGGGAATCAGCCCCAGCATTTT
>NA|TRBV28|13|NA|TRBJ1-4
CASKGRTNEKLFF
TGTGCCAGCAAGGGGCGGACTAATGAAAAACTGTTTTTT
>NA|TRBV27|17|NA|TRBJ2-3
CASSLAGPRSSTDTQYF
TGTGCCAGCAGTTTAGCCGGGCCTAGATCTAGCACAGATACGCAGTATTTT
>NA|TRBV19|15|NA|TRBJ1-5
CASSIGQYSNQPQHF
TGTGCCAGTAGTATAGGGCAGTATAGCAATCAGCCCCAGCATTTT
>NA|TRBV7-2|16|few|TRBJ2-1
CASSPKGRRFGNEQFF
TGTGCCAGCAGCCCGAAGGGACGCAGATTCGGGAATGAGCAGTTCTTC
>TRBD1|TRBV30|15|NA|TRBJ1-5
CAWSLRGQGHQPQHF
TGTGCCTGGAGTCTGAGGGGACAGGGACATCAGCCCCAGCATTTT
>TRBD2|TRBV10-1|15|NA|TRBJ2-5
CASSESLAGEENQYF
TGCGCCAGCAGTGAGTCTCTAGCGGGAGAAGAGAACCAGTACTTC
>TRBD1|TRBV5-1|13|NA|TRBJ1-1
CASSSPGTDEAFF
TGCGCCAGCAGCTCACCAGGGACAGACGAAGCTTTCTTT
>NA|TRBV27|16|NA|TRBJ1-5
CASYPGSVQGNQPQHF
TGTGCCAGCTATCCCGGATCGGTCCAGGGCAATCAGCCCCAGCATTTT
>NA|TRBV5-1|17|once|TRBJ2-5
CASSFGQVAGGQETQYF
TGCGCCAGCAGCTTCGGCCAAGTGGCAGGTGGGCAAGAGACCCAGTACTTC
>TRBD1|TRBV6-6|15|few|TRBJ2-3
CASSWTGGFADTQYF
TGTGCCAGCAGCTGGACAGGGGGCTTTGCAGATACGCAGTATTTT
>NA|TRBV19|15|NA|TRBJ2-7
CASSIAGRYPYEQYF
TGTGCCAGTAGTATCGCCGGGAGATATCCCTACGAGCAGTACTTC
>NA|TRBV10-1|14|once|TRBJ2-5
CASSESGSQETQYF
TGCGCCAGCAGTGAGTCCGGCAGTCAAGAGACCCAGTACTTC
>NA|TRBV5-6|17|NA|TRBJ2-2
CASSFSPRVSNTGELFF
TGTGCCAGCAGCTTTTCCCCTCGTGTTTCGAACACCGGGGAGCTGTTTTTT
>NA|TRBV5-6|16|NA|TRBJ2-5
CASSFSLPDPRETQYF
TGTGCCAGCAGCTTTTCACTTCCGGACCCCCGGGAGACCCAGTACTTC
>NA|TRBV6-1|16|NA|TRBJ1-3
CASSDGEVSRGNTIYF
TGTGCCAGCAGTGATGGTGAGGTCTCCCGCGGAAACACCATATATTTT
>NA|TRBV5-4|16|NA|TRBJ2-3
CASSLMGMAGTDTQYF
TGTGCCAGCAGCTTGATGGGAATGGCTGGCACAGATACGCAGTATTTT
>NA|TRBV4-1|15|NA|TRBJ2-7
CASSQDTGLSSVQYF
TGCGCCAGCAGCCAAGATACAGGACTCTCCTCTGTGCAGTACTTC
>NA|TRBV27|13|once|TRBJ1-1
CASKASMNTEAFF
TGTGCCAGCAAAGCCAGTATGAACACTGAAGCTTTCTTT